A single sample gave rise to the 29 T cell receptor beta chains below, sequenced in a study of cytomegalovirus exposure and HLA in healthy donors. TCRdb's copy holds only in-frame clones and misses some; the assay was immunoSEQ multiplex PCR. The data show about 190,000 clones, 65% to 85% seen once. Sequencing input: PBMCs. The source of these receptors is a woman younger than 30 in good health and CMV-seropositive.

The rearrangement joins TRBV6-5 to TRBJ1-5, with 8 bases matching TRBD1. J was trimmed by 3 bases and V by 10 bases; bases with no gene match: 5. The CDR3 has 13 amino acids. CDR1 MNHEY and CDR2 SVGAGI come from the germline V gene. The CDR3: CATVTGDNQPQHF. Here the CDR3 DNA reads TGTGCCACCGTGACAGGGGACAATCAGCCCCAGCATTTT.

The genes are TRBV27 and TRBJ2-2; 9 positions agree with TRBD2. CDR3 length: 15 residues. Germline values: CDR1 MNHEY, CDR2 SMNVEV (reference sequence). J lost 5 bases, V lost 3 bases, and 4 bases had no gene match. CDR3: CASSFSLAGTGELFF. Here the CDR3 DNA reads TGTGCCAGCAGTTTTTCGCTAGCGGGGACCGGGGAGCTGTTTTTT.

The V call is TRBV18, the J call TRBJ1-1, with a tentative D call TRBD1 (5 bases). V dropped 3 bases and J dropped 4 bases, with 18 bases sitting between them. In germline, CDR1 is KGHSH, CDR2 LQKENI. The CDR3 sequence is 16 residues long. CDR3 nucleotides: TGTGCCAGCTCACCCCTAGACAGTGCCTGGGCCACTGAAGCTTTCTTT. This codes for CASSPLDSAWATEAFF.

The chain combines TRBV9 with TRBJ1-3; D not resolved. Between the trimmed V and J ends, which lost 0 bases and 9 bases, there was a span of 10 bases. Germline V lookup: CDR1 SGDLS, CDR2 YYNGEE. This CDR3 comprises 13 residues. In nucleotides, the CDR3 is TGTGCCAGCAGCGTAGGGCAGTTGGCCACCATATATTTT. This codes for CASSVGQLATIYF. The whole variable domain, remainder taken from reference TRBV9 and TRBJ1-3, is DSGVTQTPKHLITATGQRVTLRCSPRSGDLSVYWYQQSLDQGLQFLIQYYNGEERAKGNILERFSAQQFPDLHSELNLSSLELGDSALYFCASSVGQLATIYFGEGSWLTVV.

V and J are TRBV7-9 and TRBJ2-3, with 8 bases matching TRBD2. CDR1 is SEHNR, CDR2 FQNEAQ, per germline (reference sequence). The CDR3 sequence is 17 residues long. The V gene end was trimmed by 0 bases and the J gene end by 2 bases; junction bases not matched to a gene: 7. The CDR3 DNA is TGTGCCAGCAGCTTAGCGAGCGGGGGCCTTAACACAGATACGCAGTATTTT. It encodes CASSLASGGLNTDTQYF.

This chain joins TRBV2 and TRBJ2-7; a weak D match, TRBD1 (6 bases). CDR3 length equals 13 residues. Deletions cut 6 bases from V and 2 bases from J, with 11 bases between. CDR1 and CDR2 from the germline V gene are SNHLY and FYNNEI. CDR3 sequence (DNA): TGTGCCAGCAGCAGAGACAGGACCTACGAGCAGTACTTC. Its translation is CASSRDRTYEQYF.

Comments on this clone: At the DNA level, this CDR3 is encoded by other sequences in the same sample as well. The genes are TRBV9 and TRBJ2-2; weak D call: TRBD1 (5 bases). Germline CDR1 SGDLS, CDR2 YYNGEE. This CDR3 comprises 12 residues. V was clipped by 3 bases and J by 11 bases, with 11 bases between them. CDR3 nucleotide sequence: TGTGCCAGCAGCGAGGGTACAGGAGAGCTGTTTTTT. Its translation is CASSEGTGELFF.

The chain joins TRBV6-5 to TRBJ1-2; D is perhaps TRBD1 (5 bases). This CDR3 comprises 14 residues. V was pared by 4 bases and J by 4 bases, with 13 bases between. The germline CDR1 and CDR2 sequences are MNHEY and SVGAGI. The CDR3 reads CASSSRGGGYGYTF. The CDR3 DNA reads as TGTGCCAGCAGTTCCCGTGGGGGAGGCTATGGCTACACCTTC.

This clone showed up just a few times. V is TRBV4-3 and J is TRBJ2-7; TRBD1 matches 8 bases. This CDR3 has 14 residues. Germline V CDR1 and CDR2: LGHNA, YSLEER. The V gene end was trimmed by 4 bases and the J gene end by 7 bases; junction bases not matched to a gene: 9. CDR3 residues: CASSPKGTGVEQYF. CDR3 nucleotides: TGCGCCAGCAGCCCCAAGGGGACAGGTGTGGAGCAGTACTTC.

The genes are TRBV7-2 and TRBJ2-2; TRBD1 aligns across 8 bases. The germline V gene encodes CDR1 SGHTA and CDR2 FQGNSA. After removal of 5 bases from V and 6 bases from J, the junction contained 11 bases not matched to a gene. CDR3 length: 16 amino acids. CDR3 region: CASSQMTGAGAGELFF. The CDR3 DNA is TGTGCCAGCAGCCAAATGACAGGGGCCGGGGCCGGGGAGCTGTTTTTT.

This sequence joins TRBV9 and TRBJ1-3; D remains ambiguous. Trimming removed 7 bases at V and 8 bases at J, with 10 bases between. The germline gives CDR1 SGDLS, CDR2 YYNGEE. The CDR3 is 11 residues long. In DNA form, the CDR3 reads TGTGCCAGCCGGGAGGGCCACACCATATATTTT. Encoded protein: CASREGHTIYF.

The chain employs TRBV6-1 and TRBJ2-1; a possible D gene is TRBD2 (6 bases). Germline V gene data show CDR1 as MNHNS and CDR2 as SASEGT. This CDR3 spans 15 amino acids. Between the trimmed V and J ends, which lost 4 bases and 4 bases, there was a span of 14 bases. In nucleotides, the CDR3 is TGTGCCAGCAGTGGGATGTTGGGGGGATACAATGAGCAGTTCTTC. Protein product: CASSGMLGGYNEQFF.

The chain employs TRBV7-9 and TRBJ2-1; the D gene is possibly TRBD2 (6 bases). The CDR3 consists of 13 residues. CDR1 is SEHNR and CDR2 is FQNEAQ in the germline V gene (reference sequence). Trimming removed 4 bases from V and 6 bases from J, with 10 bases in between. CDR3: CASSSRDFNEQFF. The CDR3, as DNA: TGTGCCAGCAGCTCCCGGGACTTCAATGAGCAGTTCTTC.

V is TRBV7-2 and J is TRBJ2-3, with a possible D match to TRBD2 (5 bases). The V end lost 3 bases, the J end lost 3 bases, and 7 bases lay between the germline ends. The germline gives CDR1 SGHTA, CDR2 FQGNSA. The CDR3 is 13 amino acids. CDR3 nucleotide sequence: TGTGCCAGCAGCTTCACGGGGACAGATACGCAGTATTTT. Translating it yields CASSFTGTDTQYF.

The chain carries TRBV7-3 and TRBJ2-2; possible D gene TRBD2, 6 bases. Trimming pared 5 bases from V and 0 bases from J, leaving 7 bases between. There are 14 residues in the CDR3. The germline V gene has CDR1 SGHTA and CDR2 FQGTGA. In DNA, the CDR3 is TGTGCCAGCAGCCCTAGCGCGAACACCGGGGAGCTGTTTTTT. Amino acids: CASSPSANTGELFF.

This clone has just a few counts. The chain recombines TRBV4-1 with TRBJ2-7; maybe TRBD1 (6 bases). Trimming cost V 5 bases and J 4 bases, with 9 bases left between them. Germline V gives CDR1 MGHRA, CDR2 YSYEKL. The CDR3 has 12 residues. This chain's CDR3 is CASSGTRYEQYF. CDR3 bases: TGCGCCAGCAGCGGGACACGGTACGAGCAGTACTTC.

In its sample, this clone was seen many times. The chain employs TRBV12-5 and TRBJ2-1; D ambiguous. The germline V and J ends were trimmed by 1 base and 2 bases, with 12 bases remaining between them. The CDR3 extends over 16 amino acids. CDR1 is LGHNT and CDR2 is FRNRAP in the germline V gene. Written as DNA, the CDR3 is TGTGCTAGTGGTTTGGGCGGTCTTGTCGCCTACAATGAGCAGTTCTTC. Translation gives CASGLGGLVAYNEQFF.

This chain links TRBV5-1 with TRBJ2-7; D may be TRBD1 (5 bases). The V and J ends lost 0 bases and 2 bases respectively, with 12 bases between them. CDR3 length equals 15 residues. Germline CDR1 SGHRS, CDR2 YFSETQ. CDR3 sequence: CASSLEPGKTYEQYF. CDR3 DNA sequence: TGCGCCAGCAGCTTGGAGCCAGGGAAGACCTACGAGCAGTACTTC.

The rearrangement uses TRBV7-3 and TRBJ2-1; D unclear. Germline-derived CDR1 and CDR2 are SGHTA and FQGTGA. The ends were cut back, 5 bases at V and 7 bases at J, with 18 bases in the middle. This CDR3 contains 15 residues. In nucleotides, the CDR3 is TGTGCCAGCAGCGCCTCGTCATATGCCGGGAATGAGCAGTTCTTC. Amino acid sequence: CASSASSYAGNEQFF. Variable domain in full (rest from reference TRBV7-3 and TRBJ2-1): GAGVSQTPSNKVTEKGKYVELRCDPISGHTALYWYRQSLGQGPEFLIYFQGTGAADDSGLPNDRFFAVRPEGSVSTLKIQRTERGDSAVYLCASSASSYAGNEQFFGPGTRLTVL.

Worth noting for this clone: The identical CDR3 is also encoded by other nucleotide sequences in the sample. This sequence joins TRBV6-1 and TRBJ2-2; weak D call: TRBD2 (6 bases). V was shortened by 4 bases and J by 4 bases, with 10 bases between the two germline ends. Germline CDR1 MNHNS, CDR2 SASEGT. The CDR3 is made up of 14 amino acids. DNA of the CDR3: TGTGCCAGCAGTGGACTAGTATCCACCGGGGAGCTGTTTTTT. Amino acid sequence: CASSGLVSTGELFF.

The chain combines TRBV7-2 with TRBJ1-1; D might be TRBD1 (5 bases). V shed 5 bases and J shed 2 bases, with 15 bases lying between them. The germline gives CDR1 SGHTA, CDR2 FQGNSA. There are 15 residues in the CDR3. For the CDR3, the DNA is TGTGCCAGCAGCATTACCCTGGGGGGTAACACTGAAGCTTTCTTT. Amino acid sequence: CASSITLGGNTEAFF. The full variable domain, its missing parts supplied by reference TRBV7-2 and TRBJ1-1, is GAGVSQSPSNKVTEKGKDVELRCDPISGHTALYWYRQSLGQGLEFLIYFQGNSAPDKSGLPSDRFSAERTGGSVSTLTIQRTQQEDSAVYLCASSITLGGNTEAFFGQGTRLTVV.

J is TRBJ2-7 and V is TRBV7-2; 8 positions agree with TRBD1. In germline, CDR1 is SGHTA, CDR2 FQGNSA. Trimming took 5 bases from V and 6 from J; bases not matched to a gene: 9. The CDR3 has 14 residues. As DNA, the CDR3 is TGTGCCAGCAGCCAGGACAGGGTAAGAGGCGAGCAGTACTTC. Translation gives CASSQDRVRGEQYF. Drawing the rest from reference TRBV7-2 and TRBJ2-7, the complete variable domain is GAGVSQSPSNKVTEKGKDVELRCDPISGHTALYWYRQSLGQGLEFLIYFQGNSAPDKSGLPSDRFSAERTGGSVSTLTIQRTQQEDSAVYLCASSQDRVRGEQYFGPGTRLTVT.

This clone was recorded a few times. V is TRBV9 and J is TRBJ1-5; D is perhaps TRBD1 (6 bases). Germline lookup yields CDR1 SGDLS and CDR2 YYNGEE. This CDR3 comprises 14 residues. V lost 3 bases, J lost 2 bases, and 9 bases lay in between. The CDR3 reads CASSAGQRNQPQHF. CDR3 DNA: TGTGCCAGCAGCGCCGGACAGCGCAATCAGCCCCAGCATTTT.

This chain's CDR3 is CASSPGQADISYNSPLHF. CDR3 nucleotides: TGTGCCAGTAGTCCGGGACAGGCGGATATTTCCTATAATTCACCCCTCCACTTT. The chain carries TRBV19 and TRBJ1-6; 8 bases map to TRBD1. The CDR3 loop spans 18 amino acids. Germline trimming cut 5 bases from V and 1 base from J; bases unmatched to any gene: 10. Germline V gives CDR1 LNHDA, CDR2 SQIVND (reference sequence).

Only a few counts were recorded for this clone. This chain connects TRBV21-1 to TRBJ1-5; TRBD1, as called in the table, went unchecked against the DNA. TRBV21-1 is a pseudogene segment. This CDR3 region has 14 residues. This CDR3 is CASSTNRGTQPQHF. CDR3 DNA: TGTGCCAGCAGCACGAACAGGGGTACTCAGCCCCAGCATTTT.

This rearrangement joins TRBV5-1 to TRBJ1-1, with unresolved D. This CDR3 is built from 15 residues. Per the germline V gene, CDR1 is SGHRS and CDR2 is YFSETQ. Trimming left V 4 bases short and J 6 bases short, with 19 bases between. This CDR3 reads CASSISSSTTAEAFF. In nucleotides, the CDR3 is TGCGCCAGCAGCATCAGCTCTTCGACAACCGCTGAAGCTTTCTTT. Based on the CDR3 plus reference TRBV5-1 and TRBJ1-1, the full variable domain is KAGVTQTPRYLIKTRGQQVTLSCSPISGHRSVSWYQQTPGQGLQFLFEYFSETQRNKGNFPGRFSGRQFSNSRSEMNVSTLELGDSALYLCASSISSSTTAEAFFGQGTRLTVV.

V gene TRBV1 combines with J gene TRBJ1-1. TRBV1 counts as a pseudogene. CDR3 length equals 13 residues. The DNA of the CDR3 is TGCACCAGCAGCCCCCCAGGCGGGCCTGAAGCTTTCTTT. Amino acids: CTSSPPGGPEAFF.

This clone has a single count. The chain combines TRBV18 with TRBJ1-1, with 9 bases aligning to TRBD1. With V trimmed by 6 bases and J by 1 base, 12 bases remained unmatched. From germline, CDR1 is KGHSH and CDR2 LQKENI. The CDR3 is 17 residues long. CDR3 nucleotides: TGTGCCAGCTCCCAACAGGGGGCCGCCTTATCGAACACTGAAGCTTTCTTT. It yields the protein CASSQQGAALSNTEAFF.

The CDR3 sequence is CASSGSGNEKLFF. CDR3 nucleotides: TGTGCCAGCAGCGGTTCCGGTAATGAAAAACTGTTTTTT. The chain uses TRBV11-2 and TRBJ1-4, with D unclear. Germline CDR1 SGHAT, CDR2 FQNNGV. Trimming took off 5 bases at V and 4 bases at J, with 8 bases between the two ends. The CDR3 loop spans 13 amino acids. Full variable domain (remainder filled in from reference TRBV11-2 and TRBJ1-4): EAGVAQSPRYKIIEKRQSVAFWCNPISGHATLYWYQQILGQGPKLLIQFQNNGVVDDSQLPKDRFSAERLKGVDSTLKIQPAKLEDSAVYLCASSGSGNEKLFFGSGTQLSVL.